These 18 T cell receptor beta chains share one sample of origin, sequenced in a study of PD-L1 blockade in urothelial cancer. The assay was immunoSEQ multiplex PCR, and TCRdb's table has in-frame clones only and misses some. The table has about 88,000 clones, around nine tenths seen once; the top ten hold roughly 10%. The material was PBMCs, obtained around atezolizumab (anti-PD-L1) treatment. These receptors originate from a man aged 60 to 69 with urothelial cancer.

DNA of the CDR3: TGTGCCAGCAGCGGATGTTCCCCTACCGAAGAGGCGAAGACTGGCAATCAGCCCCAGCATTTT. Amino acid sequence: CASSGCSPTEEAKTGNQPQHF. The chain carries TRBV21-1 and TRBJ1-5. TRBV21-1 is given as a pseudogene. The CDR3 is 21 amino acids.

Worth noting for this clone: Other DNA sequences in the sample encode the same CDR3. The chain employs TRBV15 and TRBJ2-3, with D uncertain. The CDR3 is 12 amino acids. Trimming pared 3 bases from V and 2 bases from J, leaving 3 bases between. Germline CDR1 is LNHNV and CDR2 is YYDKDF (reference sequence). The CDR3 sequence: CATSRATDTQYF. In DNA form, the CDR3 reads TGTGCCACCAGCAGGGCCACAGATACGCAGTATTTT.

The chain couples TRBV18 to TRBJ1-2, with 12 bases that match TRBD1. Germline CDR1 and CDR2: KGHSH and LQKENI. CDR3 length equals 14 residues. V lost 6 bases to trimming and J lost 5 bases; unmatched junction nucleotides: 4. The CDR3 is CASSRDRGQYGYTF. In DNA form, the CDR3 reads TGTGCCAGCTCGCGGGACAGGGGGCAATATGGCTACACCTTC.

This clone was counted once. The CDR3 bases are TGTGCCAGCAGCGGGGGGGACAATGAGCAGTTCTTC. Protein: CASSGGDNEQFF. The chain employs TRBV7-3 and TRBJ2-1; 7 bases are a match to TRBD2. The germline V gene encodes CDR1 SGHTA and CDR2 FQGTGA. V shed 5 bases, J shed 5 bases, and the junction held 0 bases outside the gene matches. The CDR3 extends over 12 amino acids. The full variable domain, its missing parts supplied by reference TRBV7-3 and TRBJ2-1, is GAGVSQTPSNKVTEKGKYVELRCDPISGHTALYWYRQSLGQGPEFLIYFQGTGAADDSGLPNDRFFAVRPEGSVSTLKIQRTERGDSAVYLCASSGGDNEQFFGPGTRLTVL.

The chain couples TRBV15 to TRBJ2-7; 10 bases agree with TRBD1. Losses at the gene ends were 4 bases for V and 6 bases for J; bases not matched to a gene: 12. Germline CDR1 is LNHNV and CDR2 is YYDKDF (reference sequence). The CDR3 runs to 16 residues. CDR3 nucleotide sequence: TGTGCCACCAGCAACGAGTTACCGGACAGGGGGAGCGAGCAGTACTTC. Translating it yields CATSNELPDRGSEQYF.

This sequence joins TRBV29-1 and TRBJ2-3; 8 nucleotides match TRBD2. Germline trimming cut 0 bases from V and 5 bases from J; bases unmatched to any gene: 10. The CDR3 has 16 amino acids. Germline CDR1 reads SQVTM; CDR2 reads ANQGSEA. CDR3 in DNA: TGCAGCGTTGAAGATCGCCGAGCGGGAGTGGGAGATACGCAGTATTTT. It specifies CSVEDRRAGVGDTQYF.

This chain connects TRBV2 to TRBJ2-3; D possibly corresponds to TRBD2 (6 bases). Looked up from germline, CDR1 is SNHLY and CDR2 is FYNNEI. Trimming took off 5 bases at V and 3 bases at J, with 12 bases between the two ends. The CDR3 runs to 14 residues. The CDR3 spells CASSSLAVTDTQYF. The CDR3 region has the DNA TGTGCCAGCAGTTCACTAGCAGTTACAGATACGCAGTATTTT.

The chain links TRBV19 to TRBJ1-2, with 7 bases fitting TRBD1. Germline V gives CDR1 LNHDA, CDR2 SQIVND (reference sequence). CDR3 length equals 11 residues. The V and J ends lost 7 bases and 7 bases, in that order; junction bases with no gene match: 3. CDR3 region: CASTGTVGYTF. CDR3 DNA sequence: TGTGCCAGTACCGGGACAGTTGGCTACACCTTC.

This clone was counted once. This rearrangement joins TRBV4-3 to TRBJ2-3, with TRBD2 matching 7 bases. The germline gives CDR1 LGHNA, CDR2 YSLEER. The length of the CDR3 is 16 residues. V lost 0 bases and J lost 4; bases outside the gene matches: 7. CDR3 in DNA: TGCGCCAGCAGCCAAGAGGTGCAGGGAGGGGCAGATACGCAGTATTTT. Translating it yields CASSQEVQGGADTQYF.

V gene TRBV7-2 combines with J gene TRBJ2-1; 11 bases align to TRBD1. In germline, CDR1 is SGHTA, CDR2 FQGNSA. J was trimmed by 8 bases and V by 4 bases; bases with no gene match: 7. This CDR3 is 15 amino acids long. The DNA for the CDR3 is TGTGCCAGCAGCTATCGGGGACAGGGGGTTGATGAGCAGTTCTTC. It is translated as CASSYRGQGVDEQFF.

This clone was found once. V gene TRBV27 combines with J gene TRBJ1-4; 9 bases are a match to TRBD1. The J segment lost 10 bases and the V segment lost 6 bases, leaving 9 bases of the junction unmatched. The CDR3 length is 14 residues. Germline loops: CDR1 MNHEY, CDR2 SMNVEV (reference sequence). The CDR3 coding sequence is TGTGCCAGCAGCGACAGGGGGTTGGGGGGAAAACTGTTTTTT. This encodes CASSDRGLGGKLFF.

V and J are TRBV28 and TRBJ1-5; 7 nucleotides align to TRBD1. The germline V gene has CDR1 MDHEN and CDR2 SYDVKM. This CDR3 has 16 residues. V lost 4 bases to trimming and J lost 6 bases; unmatched junction nucleotides: 12. DNA for the CDR3: TGTGCCAGCAGTTCCCTGGAGGGGGCCGTGGGTCAGCCCCAGCATTTT. Residues: CASSSLEGAVGQPQHF.

This chain links TRBV4-1 with TRBJ2-5; tentative D call: TRBD1 (7 bases). The V gene's germline CDR1 is MGHRA and CDR2 YSYEKL. CDR3 length: 15 amino acids. V gave up 0 bases and J gave up 9 bases, with 17 bases separating them. DNA of the CDR3: TGCGCCAGCAGCCAAGATCGGGCAGGGGGGTTGCCCCAGTACTTC. Translating gives CASSQDRAGGLPQYF.

This clone was recorded a few times. The chain joins TRBV6-1 to TRBJ1-3; 9 bases are a match to TRBD1. V was pared by 5 bases and J by 4 bases, with 3 bases of the junction left unmatched. The germline V gene encodes CDR1 MNHNS and CDR2 SASEGT. This CDR3 spans 14 amino acids. The CDR3 region is CASSTGGAGNTIYF. In nucleotides, the CDR3 is TGTGCCAGCAGTACAGGGGGCGCGGGAAACACCATATATTTT.

The rearrangement links TRBV5-1 to TRBJ1-1, with TRBD1 matching 7 bases. CDR1 is SGHRS, CDR2 YFSETQ, per germline. This CDR3 has 14 amino acids. Trimming took 4 bases from V and 5 from J; bases not matched to a gene: 8. CDR3: CASSHQGVGTEAFF. CDR3 DNA: TGCGCCAGCAGCCATCAGGGGGTAGGAACTGAAGCTTTCTTT.

V usage is TRBV29-1 and J usage is TRBJ1-2; D is undetermined. Trimming took 6 bases from V and 0 from J, leaving 11 bases between them. Germline-derived CDR1 and CDR2 are SQVTM and ANQGSEA. This CDR3 has 13 amino acids. The CDR3 DNA reads as TGCAGCGTCCTAGAGGCAGCTAACTATGGCTACACCTTC. Protein sequence: CSVLEAANYGYTF.

The CDR3 region has the DNA TGTGCCAACACAGGGGACACTGAAGCTTTCTTT. Translating it yields CANTGDTEAFF. The chain joins TRBV6-1 to TRBJ1-1, with 7 nucleotides matching TRBD1. The CDR3 sequence is 11 residues long. In germline, CDR1 is MNHNS, CDR2 SASEGT. Trimming removed 10 bases from V and 3 bases from J; junction bases left unmatched: 2.

The rearrangement joins TRBV7-8 to TRBJ2-1, with 7 bases aligning to TRBD2. CDR1 and CDR2 from the germline V gene are SGHVS and FQNEAQ. The trim removed 7 bases at V and 8 bases at J, leaving 14 bases unmatched. The CDR3 contains 15 residues. The CDR3 reads CASTQGLNVADEQFF. As DNA, the CDR3 is TGTGCCAGCACCCAGGGACTAAACGTCGCGGATGAGCAGTTCTTC. Supplemented by reference TRBV7-8 and TRBJ2-1, the full variable domain reads GAGVSQSPRYKVAKRGQDVALRCDPISGHVSLFWYQQALGQGPEFLTYFQNEAQLDKSGLPSDRFFAERPEGSVSTLKIQRTQQEDSAVYLCASTQGLNVADEQFFGPGTRLTVL.